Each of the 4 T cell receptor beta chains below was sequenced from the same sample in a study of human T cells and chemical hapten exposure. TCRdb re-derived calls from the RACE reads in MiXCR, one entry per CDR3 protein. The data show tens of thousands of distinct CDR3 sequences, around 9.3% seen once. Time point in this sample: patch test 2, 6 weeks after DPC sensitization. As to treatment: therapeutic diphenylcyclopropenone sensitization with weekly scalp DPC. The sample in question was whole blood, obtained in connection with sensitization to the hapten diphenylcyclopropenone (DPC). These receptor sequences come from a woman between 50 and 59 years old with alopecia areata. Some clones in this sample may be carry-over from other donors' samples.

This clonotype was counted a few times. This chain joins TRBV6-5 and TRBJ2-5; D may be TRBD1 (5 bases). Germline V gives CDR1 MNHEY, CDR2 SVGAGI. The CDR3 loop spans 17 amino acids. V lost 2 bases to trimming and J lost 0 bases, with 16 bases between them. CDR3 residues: CASSYRRTKGYQETQYF. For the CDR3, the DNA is TGTGCCAGCAGTTACAGGCGTACTAAGGGGTACCAAGAGACCCAGTACTTC.

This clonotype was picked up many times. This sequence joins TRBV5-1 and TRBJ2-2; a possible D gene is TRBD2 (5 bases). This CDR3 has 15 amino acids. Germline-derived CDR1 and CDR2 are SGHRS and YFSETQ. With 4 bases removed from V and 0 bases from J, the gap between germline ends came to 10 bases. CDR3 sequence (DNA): TGCGCCAGCAGCCCGGGGTCCGCGAACACCGGGGAGCTGTTTTTT. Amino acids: CASSPGSANTGELFF.

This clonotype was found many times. The CDR3 reads CAWIRPIAKNIQYF. In DNA, the CDR3 is TGTGCCTGGATACGGCCCATAGCCAAAAACATTCAGTACTTC. The rearrangement uses TRBV30 and TRBJ2-4; no reliable D call. The V gene lost 4 bases and the J gene lost 0 bases, with 10 bases spanning the gap. Germline V gene sequence: CDR1 GTSNPN, CDR2 SVGIG (reference sequence). The CDR3 contains 14 residues.

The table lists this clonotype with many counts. The CDR3 DNA reads TGCGCCAGCAGCCCGCGAACAGGGGGTGAAAAACTGTTTTTT. Amino acid sequence: CASSPRTGGEKLFF. The chain employs TRBV5-1 and TRBJ1-4; 8 bases agree with TRBD1. Trimming at V came to 4 bases and at J to 7 bases, leaving 6 bases not matched to a gene. This CDR3 has 14 amino acids. In germline, CDR1 is SGHRS, CDR2 YFSETQ.